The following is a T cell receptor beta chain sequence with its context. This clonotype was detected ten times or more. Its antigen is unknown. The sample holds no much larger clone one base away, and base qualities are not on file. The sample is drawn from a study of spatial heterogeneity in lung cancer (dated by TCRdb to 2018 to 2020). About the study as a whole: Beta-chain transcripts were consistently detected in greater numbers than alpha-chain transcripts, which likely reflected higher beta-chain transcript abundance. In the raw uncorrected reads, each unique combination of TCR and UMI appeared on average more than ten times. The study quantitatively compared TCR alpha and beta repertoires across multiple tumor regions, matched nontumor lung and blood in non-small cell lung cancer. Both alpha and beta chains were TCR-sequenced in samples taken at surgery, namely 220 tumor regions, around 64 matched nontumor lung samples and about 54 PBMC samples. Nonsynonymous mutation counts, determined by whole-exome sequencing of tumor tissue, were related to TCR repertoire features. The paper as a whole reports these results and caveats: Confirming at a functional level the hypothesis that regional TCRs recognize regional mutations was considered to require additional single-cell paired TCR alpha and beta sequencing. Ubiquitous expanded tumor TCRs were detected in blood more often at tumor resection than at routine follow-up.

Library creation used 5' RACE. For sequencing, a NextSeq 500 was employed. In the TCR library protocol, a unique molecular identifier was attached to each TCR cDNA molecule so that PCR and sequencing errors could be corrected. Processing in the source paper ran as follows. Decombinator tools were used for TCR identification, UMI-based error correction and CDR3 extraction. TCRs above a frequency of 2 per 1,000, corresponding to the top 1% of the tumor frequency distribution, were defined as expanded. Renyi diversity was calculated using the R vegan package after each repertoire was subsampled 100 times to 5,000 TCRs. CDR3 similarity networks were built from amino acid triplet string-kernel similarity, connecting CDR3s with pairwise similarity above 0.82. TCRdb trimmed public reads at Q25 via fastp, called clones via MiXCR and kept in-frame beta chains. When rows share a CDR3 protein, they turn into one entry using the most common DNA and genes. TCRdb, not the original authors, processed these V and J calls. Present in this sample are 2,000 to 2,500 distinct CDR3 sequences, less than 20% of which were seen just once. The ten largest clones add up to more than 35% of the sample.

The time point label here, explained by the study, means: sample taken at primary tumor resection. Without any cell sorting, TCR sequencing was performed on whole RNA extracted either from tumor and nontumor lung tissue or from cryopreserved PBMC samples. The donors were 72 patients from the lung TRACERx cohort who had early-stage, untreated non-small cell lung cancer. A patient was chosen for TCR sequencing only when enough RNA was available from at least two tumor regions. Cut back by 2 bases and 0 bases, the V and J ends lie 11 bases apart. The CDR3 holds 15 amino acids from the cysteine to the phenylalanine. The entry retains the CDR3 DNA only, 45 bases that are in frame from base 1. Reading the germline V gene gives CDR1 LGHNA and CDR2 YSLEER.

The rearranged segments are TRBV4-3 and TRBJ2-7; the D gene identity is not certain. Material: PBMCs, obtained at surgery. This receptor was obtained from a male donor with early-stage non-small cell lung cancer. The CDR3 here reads CASSQSFYSSYEQYF. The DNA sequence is TGCGCCAGCAGCCAAAGTTTTTACAGCTCCTACGAGCAGTACTTC.